Following are 11 T cell receptor beta chains from one sample sequenced in a study of identical twins. TCRdb itself ran the 5' RACE reads through MiXCR, one entry per CDR3 protein. The repertoire holds a few hundred thousand distinct CDR3 sequences, with 20% to 25% as singletons. The same data also went into a second study, on T cells expressing NK-cell markers.

The sample was CD4+ T cells sorted from blood. The receptors shown here come from a woman aged 18-30 years in good health.

This clonotype was recorded a few times. This rearrangement joins TRBV6-2 or TRBV6-3 to TRBJ2-1; 9 bases align to TRBD2. J gave up 9 bases and V 7 bases, and 13 bases lay outside the gene matches. This CDR3 contains 15 residues. Germline V gene data show CDR1 as MNHEY and CDR2 as SVGEGT. The CDR3 region is CASTPRLAGNSEQFF. In nucleotides, the CDR3 is TGTGCCAGCACTCCCAGGCTAGCGGGAAATAGTGAGCAGTTCTTC.

This clonotype was observed at least ten times. This chain connects TRBV3-1 to TRBJ2-3; 8 bases map to TRBD2. V dropped 2 bases and J dropped 4; count of bases not matched to a gene: 8. Germline V gene lookup returns CDR1 LGHDT and CDR2 YNNKEL (reference sequence). The CDR3 totals 16 residues. As DNA, the CDR3 is TGTGCCAGCAGCCAACCCTCTAGCGGGTCGGCAGATACGCAGTATTTT. Its translation: CASSQPSSGSADTQYF.

This clonotype was detected many times. V gene TRBV5-1 combines with J gene TRBJ2-5, with 7 positions matching TRBD2. The trim removed 7 bases at V and 1 base at J, leaving 4 bases unmatched. CDR1 is SGHRS, CDR2 YFSETQ, per germline. The CDR3 length is 13 residues. The CDR3 region has the DNA TGCGCCAGCTCGGGAGGAGGCCAAGAGACCCAGTACTTC. Translated, it gives CASSGGGQETQYF. The variable domain in full, with the rest retrieved from reference TRBV5-1 and TRBJ2-5, is KAGVTQTPRYLIKTRGQQVTLSCSPISGHRSVSWYQQTPGQGLQFLFEYFSETQRNKGNFPGRFSGRQFSNSRSEMNVSTLELGDSALYLCASSGGGQETQYFGPGTRLLVL.

This chain connects TRBV7-9 to TRBJ2-5; 9 bases are shared with TRBD2. The CDR3 runs to 14 residues. V shed 5 bases and J 6 bases; nucleotides not matched to a gene: 7. The V gene's germline CDR1 is SEHNR and CDR2 FQNEAQ (reference sequence). In nucleotides, the CDR3 is TGTGCCAGCAGCGCCGGGACTAGCAGCCAGACCCAGTACTTC. Translating it yields CASSAGTSSQTQYF.

This clonotype was seen more than once but under ten times. This chain uses TRBV3-1 with TRBJ2-3, with a tentative D call TRBD2 (5 bases). V shed 4 bases and J shed 2 bases, with 13 bases lying between them. Germline V gene sequence: CDR1 LGHDT, CDR2 YNNKEL (reference sequence). This CDR3 region has 15 residues. The CDR3 bases are TGTGCCAGCAGCCCTTGGACTGGAGACACAGATACGCAGTATTTT. Its translation is CASSPWTGDTDTQYF.

This clonotype has more than one count but fewer than ten. This chain uses TRBV6-5 with TRBJ2-2; D perhaps matches TRBD2 (5 bases). Trimming stripped 0 bases from V and 4 bases from J, with 15 bases between. Germline V gives CDR1 MNHEY, CDR2 SVGAGI. The CDR3 has 17 residues. In DNA, the CDR3 is TGTGCCAGCAGTTACTCGGTGTTAGCGAGGCGCACCGGGGAGCTGTTTTTT. Translating gives CASSYSVLARRTGELFF.

The J gene is TRBJ2-7, the V gene TRBV7-9; D is unclear. The CDR3 consists of 8 residues. The V end lost 7 bases, the J end lost 5 bases, and 0 bases lay between the germline ends. Germline lookup yields CDR1 SEHNR and CDR2 FQNEAQ (reference sequence). The CDR3: CASNEQYF. The CDR3 region has the DNA TGTGCCAGCAACGAGCAGTACTTC.

J is TRBJ2-6 and V is TRBV20-1; no clear D gene. The V and J ends lost 1 base and 1 base respectively, with 11 bases between them. Germline V CDR1 and CDR2: DFQATT, SNEGSKA (reference sequence). The CDR3 has 16 amino acids. In DNA, the CDR3 is TGCAGTGCTAGAGTGGGAACAGAATCTGGGGCCAACGTCCTGACTTTC. Its protein is CSARVGTESGANVLTF.

The CDR3 spells CASSPRGETDTQYF. CDR3 nucleotides: TGTGCCAGCAGCCCTCGGGGGGAGACAGATACGCAGTATTTT. The J gene is TRBJ2-3, the V gene TRBV9; 7 bases map to TRBD2. Germline CDR1 SGDLS, CDR2 YYNGEE. The CDR3 covers 14 residues. With 4 bases clipped from V and 3 bases from J, the junction kept 5 bases outside the gene matches.

The gene calls are TRBV4-1 and TRBJ2-5, with 8 bases identical to TRBD2. The junction had 7 bases not matched to a gene; V was cut back by 4 bases and J by 3 bases. The CDR3 spans 15 residues. The germline CDR1 and CDR2 sequences are MGHRA and YSYEKL. DNA for the CDR3: TGCGCCAGCAGCCGGGGACCGGGACTAGAAGAGACCCAGTACTTC. Protein: CASSRGPGLEETQYF.

The genes are TRBV14 and TRBJ1-2; TRBD1 might be the D (5 bases). CDR1 SGHDN and CDR2 FVKESK come from the germline V gene. The CDR3 loop spans 14 amino acids. The germline V and J ends were trimmed by 0 bases and 8 bases, with 13 bases remaining between them. The CDR3 sequence: CASSQDWPGSGYTF. Written as DNA, the CDR3 is TGTGCCAGCAGCCAAGATTGGCCAGGGAGCGGCTACACCTTC.